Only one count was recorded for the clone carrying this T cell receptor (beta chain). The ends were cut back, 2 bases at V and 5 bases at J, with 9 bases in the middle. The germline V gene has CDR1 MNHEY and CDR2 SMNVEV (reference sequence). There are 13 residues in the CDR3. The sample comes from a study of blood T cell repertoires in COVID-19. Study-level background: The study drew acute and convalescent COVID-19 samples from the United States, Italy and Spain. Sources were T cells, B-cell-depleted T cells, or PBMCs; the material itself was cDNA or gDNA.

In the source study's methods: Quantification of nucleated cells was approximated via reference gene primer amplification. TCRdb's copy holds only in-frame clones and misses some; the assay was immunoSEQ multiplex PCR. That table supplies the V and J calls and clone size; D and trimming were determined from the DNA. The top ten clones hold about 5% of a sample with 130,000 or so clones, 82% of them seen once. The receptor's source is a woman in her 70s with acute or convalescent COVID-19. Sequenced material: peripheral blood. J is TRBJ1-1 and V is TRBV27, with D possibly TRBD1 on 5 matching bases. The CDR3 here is CASSLRRQTEAFF. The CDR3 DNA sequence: TGTGCCAGCAGTTTACGGAGACAGACTGAAGCTTTCTTT.